This T cell receptor (beta chain) was sequenced during a study of CXCR3-negative and CXCR3-positive naive CD8 T cells. Whole-study context: Overall TRB read output was 120 million to 150 million, and each library contained about 1.5 +/- 0.3 million reads. Study results and caveats: Similar TRBV-TRBJ gene usage was seen in naive CXCR3-negative and CXCR3-positive cells, but not in memory cells.

The TRB cDNA libraries were prepared by 5' RACE with UMI labels. TCRdb reprocessed the 5' RACE reads and reports one entry per CDR3 protein, with no DNA. The table lists about 92,000 distinct CDR3 sequences. Sorting was done in triplicate for each CD8+ T cell subset (about 330,000 cells each). Naive CD8+ T cells were CD45RO-CCR7+CD27+CD95-. The CDR3 extends over 11 amino acids. The germline V gene has CDR1 SGHVS and CDR2 FQNEAQ. A note on this clonotype: Its antigen is as yet unknown.

The rearrangement links TRBV7-8 to TRBJ2-7. Material for sequencing was naive CXCR3- CD8+ T cells from blood. Subset meaning: CD45RO-CCR7+CD27+CD95- naive CD8+ T cells lacking CXCR3 (TNR3-). The source of this sequence is a human donor in good health. Some clones in this sample may be carry-over from other donors' samples. CDR3 residues: CASTLSYEQYF.